The T cell receptor (beta chain) described here comes from a study of cytomegalovirus exposure and HLA in healthy donors. For the study at large: Assignment to the Caucasian-associated ancestry cluster applied to around 80% of the approximately 390 genotyped donors.

This CDR3 is built from 13 residues. CDR1 MDHEN and CDR2 SYDVKM come from the germline V gene. This clone has just one count. Its antigen is unidentified. Compared with germline, one end of the junction differs, possibly owing to a read error. Researchers ran the PCR with 60 Vbeta and 13 Jbeta primers. Using immunoSEQ multiplex PCR, the repertoire was profiled, and TCRdb retains in-frame clones only, with some absent. The sample carries roughly 100,000 clones, around four fifths recorded once. Points from the study as a whole: Later on, a genetic analysis was performed. It linked a missense variant in DCLRE1C with V- and J-gene trimming of TCR beta. Some segments of the V type, notably TRBV6-2 and TRBV6-3, were excluded as indistinguishable. Reports indicate that TCR beta sequences accurately predicted the HLA-A and HLA-B alleles of most subjects.

The V and J genes are TRBV28 and TRBJ2-3, with 9 bases lining up with TRBD2. The source material was PBMCs. The sequence was obtained from a man aged 35 to 55 in good health and CMV-seronegative. The CDR3 DNA follows: TGCTCCCATAAGGCGGGGGGGCACGATACGCAGTATTTT. It is translated as CSHKAGGHDTQYF.